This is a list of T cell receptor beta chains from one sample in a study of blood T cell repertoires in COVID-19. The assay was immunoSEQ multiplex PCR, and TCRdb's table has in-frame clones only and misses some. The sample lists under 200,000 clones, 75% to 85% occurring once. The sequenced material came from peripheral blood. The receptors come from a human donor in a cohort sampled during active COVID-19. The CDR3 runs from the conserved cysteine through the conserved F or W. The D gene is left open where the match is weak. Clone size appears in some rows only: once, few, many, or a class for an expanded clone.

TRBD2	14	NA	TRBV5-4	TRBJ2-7	CASSFGGSLYEQYF	TGTGCCAGCAGCTTCGGCGGGAGTCTCTACGAGCAGTACTTC
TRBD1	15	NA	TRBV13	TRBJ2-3	CASTSGTGGLDTQYF	TGTGCCAGCACCTCCGGGACAGGGGGCCTGGATACGCAGTATTTT
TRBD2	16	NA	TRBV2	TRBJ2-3	CASNPTSGSRTDTQYF	TGTGCCAGCAACCCGACTAGCGGGAGTCGCACAGATACGCAGTATTTT
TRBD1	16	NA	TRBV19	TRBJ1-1	CASSILTGISNTEAFF	TGTGCCAGTAGTATACTGACAGGGATCTCAAACACTGAAGCTTTCTTT
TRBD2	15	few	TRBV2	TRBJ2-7	CASRDTSGGAHEQYF	TGTGCCAGCAGGGATACTAGCGGGGGGGCCCACGAGCAGTACTTC
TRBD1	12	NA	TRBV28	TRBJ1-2	CASSTGDYGYTF	TGTGCCAGCAGTACAGGGGACTATGGCTACACCTTC
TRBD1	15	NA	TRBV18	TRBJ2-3	CASSPPIQGTLAGYF	TGTGCCAGCTCACCACCCATACAGGGGACCCTAGCAGGGTATTTT
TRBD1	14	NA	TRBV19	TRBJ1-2	CASETGDTKVGYTF	TGTGCCAGTGAAACAGGGGACACCAAGGTTGGCTACACCTTC
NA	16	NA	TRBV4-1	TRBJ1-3	CASSREGPSSGNTIYF	TGCGCCAGCAGCCGGGAGGGACCGTCCTCTGGAAACACCATATATTTT
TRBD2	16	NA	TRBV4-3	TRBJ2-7	CASSQDWKREPYEQYF	TGCGCCAGCAGCCAAGATTGGAAGCGGGAACCTTACGAGCAGTACTTC
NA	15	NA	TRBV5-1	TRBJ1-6	CASSTQPGENSPLHF	TGCGCCAGCAGTACGCAGCCGGGGGAGAATTCACCCCTCCACTTT
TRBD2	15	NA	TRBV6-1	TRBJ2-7	CASSETSGRTYEQYF	TGTGCCAGCAGTGAAACTAGCGGGAGAACCTACGAGCAGTACTTC
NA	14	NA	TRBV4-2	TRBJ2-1	CASSQGTEVNEQFF	TGTGCCAGCAGCCAAGGCACCGAGGTCAATGAGCAGTTCTTC
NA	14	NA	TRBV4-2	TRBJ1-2	CASSQDGSNYGYTF	TGTGCCAGCAGCCAAGATGGCAGTAACTATGGCTACACCTTC
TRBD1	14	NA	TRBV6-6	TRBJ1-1	CASSYGTGGTEAFF	TGTGCCAGCAGTTACGGGACAGGGGGGACTGAAGCTTTCTTT
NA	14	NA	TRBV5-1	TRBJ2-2	CASGKQVSAGELFF	TGCGCCAGCGGCAAACAGGTATCGGCCGGGGAGCTGTTTTTT
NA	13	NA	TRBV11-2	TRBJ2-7	CASSLEIRGEQYF	TGTGCCAGCAGCCTCGAAATCCGCGGGGAGCAGTACTTC
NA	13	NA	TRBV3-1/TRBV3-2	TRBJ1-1	CASSQERGTEAFF	TGTGCCAGCAGCCAAGAGAGAGGAACTGAAGCTTTCTTT
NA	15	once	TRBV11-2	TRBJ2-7	CASSLDPGSSYEQYF	TGTGCCAGCAGCTTAGATCCCGGGAGCTCCTACGAGCAGTACTTC
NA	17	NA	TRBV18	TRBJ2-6	CASSPPGGVSGANVLTF	TGTGCCAGCTCACCACCAGGGGGTGTCTCTGGGGCCAACGTCCTGACTTTC
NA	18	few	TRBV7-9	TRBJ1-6	CASSLVSLGRSANSPLHF	TGTGCCAGCAGCTTAGTCTCCTTGGGGAGGTCCGCGAATTCACCCCTCCACTTT
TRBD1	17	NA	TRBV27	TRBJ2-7	CASSLFSTGTGGAQQYF	TGTGCCAGCAGTTTATTCTCCACCGGGACAGGGGGTGCGCAGCAGTACTTC
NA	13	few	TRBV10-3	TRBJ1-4	CASNQGSNEKLFF	TGTGCCAGCAATCAGGGGAGTAATGAAAAACTGTTTTTT
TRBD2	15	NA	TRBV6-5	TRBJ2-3	CASILSAGVTDTQYF	TGTGCCAGCATATTGTCGGCGGGGGTGACAGATACGCAGTATTTT
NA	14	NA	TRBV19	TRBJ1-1	CASSDRERNTEAFF	TGTGCCAGTAGCGACCGGGAGCGGAACACTGAAGCTTTCTTT
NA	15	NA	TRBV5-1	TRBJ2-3	CASSLAGGATDTQYF	TGCGCCAGCAGCTTGGCGGGCGGGGCGACAGATACGCAGTATTTT
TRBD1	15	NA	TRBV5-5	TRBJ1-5	CASSSGTGGNQPQHF	TGTGCCAGCAGCTCCGGGACAGGAGGGAATCAGCCCCAGCATTTT
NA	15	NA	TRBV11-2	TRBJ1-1	CASSLDLKGGTEAFF	TGTGCCAGCAGCTTAGATCTTAAGGGAGGCACTGAAGCTTTCTTT
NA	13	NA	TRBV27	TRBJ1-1	CASSAGSWTEAFF	TGTGCCAGCAGTGCGGGGTCTTGGACTGAAGCTTTCTTT
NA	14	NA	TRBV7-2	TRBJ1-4	CASRDGLYNEKLFF	TGTGCCAGCAGGGATGGACTATATAATGAAAAACTGTTTTTT
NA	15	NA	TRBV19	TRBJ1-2	CASSRGDRFNYGYTF	TGTGCCAGTAGTAGGGGTGACAGATTTAACTATGGCTACACCTTC
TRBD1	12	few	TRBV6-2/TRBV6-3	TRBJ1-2	CASSQNRGRYTF	TGTGCCAGCAGTCAGAACAGGGGTCGCTACACCTTC
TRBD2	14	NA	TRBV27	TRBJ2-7	CASSGLAGTHEQYF	TGTGCCAGCAGTGGACTAGCGGGGACCCACGAGCAGTACTTC
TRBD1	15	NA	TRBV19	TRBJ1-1	CASSIGDRARTEAFF	TGTGCCAGTAGTATAGGGGACAGGGCAAGGACTGAAGCTTTCTTT
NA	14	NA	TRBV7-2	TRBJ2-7	CASTLGPSSYEQYF	TGTGCCAGCACCTTGGGGCCGAGCTCCTACGAGCAGTACTTC
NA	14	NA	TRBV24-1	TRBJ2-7	CATSDPSSPYEQYF	TGTGCCACCAGTGATCCCTCCTCTCCCTACGAGCAGTACTTC
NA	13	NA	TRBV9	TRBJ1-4	CASSVGVREKLFF	TGTGCCAGCAGCGTAGGGGTGAGGGAAAAACTGTTTTTT
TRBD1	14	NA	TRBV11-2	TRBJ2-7	CASSLGQGAHEQYF	TGTGCCAGCAGCTTGGGACAGGGGGCCCACGAGCAGTACTTC
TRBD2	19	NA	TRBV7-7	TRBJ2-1	CASSLGGLAGGSSYNEQFF	TGTGCTAGCAGCTTAGGGGGGCTAGCGGGAGGGAGCTCCTACAATGAGCAGTTCTTC
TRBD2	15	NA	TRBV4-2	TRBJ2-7	CASSASSGSVYEQYF	TGTGCCAGCAGCGCGTCTAGCGGGAGTGTCTACGAGCAGTACTTC
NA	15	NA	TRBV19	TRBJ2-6	CASSFQSSGANVLTF	TGTGCCAGTAGCTTTCAGTCCTCTGGGGCCAACGTCCTGACTTTC
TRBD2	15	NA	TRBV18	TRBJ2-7	CASSPGLAGRNEQYF	TGTGCCAGCTCACCCGGACTAGCGGGACGGAACGAGCAGTACTTC
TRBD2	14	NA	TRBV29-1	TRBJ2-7	CSVRGAGTAYEQYF	TGCAGCGTTCGGGGAGCGGGGACCGCCTACGAGCAGTACTTC
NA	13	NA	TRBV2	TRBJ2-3	CASRAGERDTQYF	TGTGCCAGCAGAGCCGGGGAGAGGGATACGCAGTATTTT
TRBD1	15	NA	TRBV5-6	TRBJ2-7	CASRSPGTGNYEQYF	TGTGCCAGCAGGTCTCCCGGGACAGGGAATTACGAGCAGTACTTC
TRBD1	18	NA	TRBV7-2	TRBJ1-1	CASSDRDRGKGDGTEAFF	TGTGCCAGCAGCGATCGGGACAGGGGGAAAGGTGATGGCACTGAAGCTTTCTTT
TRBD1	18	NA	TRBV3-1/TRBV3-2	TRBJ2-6	CASSPIPGQSSGANVLTF	TGTGCCAGCAGCCCCATTCCGGGACAGAGCTCTGGGGCCAACGTCCTGACTTTC
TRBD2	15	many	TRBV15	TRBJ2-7	CATSEGLAGSYEQYF	TGTGCCACCAGCGAGGGACTAGCGGGATCCTACGAGCAGTACTTC
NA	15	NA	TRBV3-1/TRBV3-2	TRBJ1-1	CASSQENRVGTEAFF	TGTGCCAGCAGCCAAGAGAACAGGGTGGGTACTGAAGCTTTCTTT
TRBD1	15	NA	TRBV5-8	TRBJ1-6	CASSLRDSYNSPLHF	TGTGCCAGCAGCTTGCGGGACAGCTATAATTCACCCCTCCACTTT
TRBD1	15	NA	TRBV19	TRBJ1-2	CASSIDRRLGGGYTF	TGTGCCAGTAGTATAGACAGGCGTTTAGGGGGCGGCTACACCTTC
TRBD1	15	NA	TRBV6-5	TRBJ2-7	CASSLSGTGGYEQYF	TGTGCCAGCAGCCTATCCGGGACAGGGGGCTACGAGCAGTACTTC
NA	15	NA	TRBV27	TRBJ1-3	CASRAGDLSGNTIYF	TGTGCCAGCAGGGCAGGGGATCTTTCTGGAAACACCATATATTTT
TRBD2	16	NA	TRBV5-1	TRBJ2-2	CASSLFSGSGTGELFF	TGCGCCAGCAGCTTATTTAGCGGGTCGGGTACCGGGGAGCTGTTTTTT
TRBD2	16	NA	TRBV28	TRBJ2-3	CASSLWGTSGQNTQYF	TGTGCCAGCAGTTTATGGGGGACTAGCGGGCAGAATACGCAGTATTTT
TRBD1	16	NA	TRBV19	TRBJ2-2	CASTISTGGVTGELFF	TGTGCCAGTACTATTTCGACAGGGGGCGTGACCGGGGAGCTGTTTTTT
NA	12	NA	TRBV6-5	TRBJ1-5	CASGAENQPQHF	TGTGCCAGCGGGGCAGAGAATCAGCCCCAGCATTTT
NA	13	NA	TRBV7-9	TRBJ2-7	CASSQSSQGEQYF	TGTGCCAGCAGCCAATCCTCCCAGGGTGAGCAGTACTTC
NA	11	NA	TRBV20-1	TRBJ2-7	CSATTSYEQYF	TGCAGTGCAACCACTTCCTACGAGCAGTACTTC